The 31 T cell receptor beta chains below all came from one sample that was sequenced in a study of CD8+CD57+ T cells in acquired aplastic anemia. It was genomic DNA that served as the template for profiling TCR beta VDJ and CDR3. TCRdb re-called the reads through MiXCR, storing one row per CDR3 protein. The sample contains over 150,000 distinct CDR3 sequences, around 40% of which appear only once. The source material was sorted CD4+, CD8+, or CD8+CD57+ T cells (not recorded which) from PBMCs. These receptors were collected from a human donor in good health.

This clonotype showed up many times. The chain uses TRBV13 and TRBJ1-1; D is unclear. Trimming removed 4 bases from V and 4 bases from J, with 13 bases in between. CDR1 is PRHDT and CDR2 is FYEKMQ in the germline V gene (reference sequence). This CDR3 spans 14 amino acids. In DNA, the CDR3 is TGTGCCAGCAGCTCAAGTCAGTACGGCACTGAAGCTTTCTTT. Its translation is CASSSSQYGTEAFF. Looking up the rest from reference TRBV13 and TRBJ1-1 gives the full variable domain: AAGVIQSPRHLIKEKRETATLKCYPIPRHDTVYWYQQGPGQDPQFLISFYEKMQSDKGSIPDRFSAQQFSDYHSELNMSSLELGDSALYFCASSSSQYGTEAFFGQGTRLTVV.

The chain combines TRBV25-1 with TRBJ2-7, with a possible D match to TRBD2 (6 bases). CDR1 is MGHDK, CDR2 SYGVNS, per germline. The CDR3 is made up of 16 amino acids. V dropped 6 bases and J dropped 3 bases, with 21 bases sitting between them. The CDR3 coding sequence is TGTGCCAGCAGCAATGACCCCCCAACGGGAGTCTACGAGCAGTACTTC. It specifies CASSNDPPTGVYEQYF.

In its sample, this clonotype was seen many times. The V call is TRBV12-3 or TRBV12-4, the J call TRBJ2-7; D is unclear. This CDR3 has 18 amino acids. Trimming shortened V by 3 bases and J by 0 bases, and 21 bases separated the two germline ends. CDR3 coding DNA: TGTGCCAGCAGTTTTTGTCCCAGGTTCGCGCCTTGCTCCTACGAGCAGTACTTC. Protein sequence: CASSFCPRFAPCSYEQYF.

V usage is TRBV11-2 and J usage is TRBJ2-3; D might be TRBD1 or TRBD2, each matching 5 bases. Germline CDR1 is SGHAT and CDR2 is FQNNGV. With 4 bases removed from V and 6 bases from J, the gap between germline ends came to 23 bases. CDR3 length: 17 amino acids. The CDR3 loop reads CASSSPSLGTPADTQYF. In nucleotides, the CDR3 is TGTGCCAGCAGCTCCCCTTCTCTCGGGACGCCCGCCGATACGCAGTATTTT.

This clonotype was seen only a few times. This may stem from a read error, because a much larger clone lies one nucleotide away. The chain couples TRBV5-6 to TRBJ2-5; D is uncertain. The CDR3 covers 15 residues. In germline, CDR1 is SGHDT, CDR2 YYEEEE. CDR3 sequence (DNA): TGTGCCGGCAGCCCGGCGCAAGGGTACCAAGAGACCCAGTACTTC. Its translation is CAGSPAQGYQETQYF.

By its share, this clonotype is medium-sized (0.01 to 0.1%). The chain has TRBV7-2 and TRBJ1-6; D uncertain. Trimming removed 5 bases at V and 8 bases at J, with 4 bases between. CDR3 length: 11 residues. Germline assignment: CDR1 SGHTA and CDR2 FQGNSA. CDR3 residues: CASSRDSPLHF. Written as DNA, the CDR3 is TGTGCCAGCAGCCGAGATTCACCCCTCCACTTT.

This clonotype has at least ten counts. CDR3: CASSVGQGANQPQHF. CDR3 sequence (DNA): TGTGCCAGCAGCGTGGGGCAGGGGGCGAATCAGCCCCAGCATTTT. The chain links TRBV9 to TRBJ1-5; 8 positions match TRBD1. CDR3 length: 15 residues. Germline V gene sequence: CDR1 SGDLS, CDR2 YYNGEE. Trimming cost V 2 bases and J 4 bases; bases outside gene matches: 5.

CDR3 sequence (DNA): TGTGCCAGCAGCTTACTGACAGGAAACAATGAGCAGTTCTTC. Protein sequence: CASSLLTGNNEQFF. The chain uses TRBV11-2 and TRBJ2-1, with a tentative D call TRBD1 (6 bases). The CDR3 has 14 amino acids. CDR1 is SGHAT and CDR2 is FQNNGV in the germline V gene. The ends were cut back, 2 bases at V and 5 bases at J, with 10 bases in the middle.

Comment on this clonotype: Without the conserved terminal phenylalanine or tryptophan, this CDR3 likely stems from a read error. The DNA is left out, because the CDR3 cannot be placed on it with certainty; the CDR3 is given as TCRdb lists it. The chain carries TRBV15 and TRBJ2-6; TRBD1, as called in the table, went unchecked against the DNA. The CDR3 is 17 residues long, ends included. Germline CDR1 is LNHNV and CDR2 is YYDKDF (reference sequence). This CDR3 is CATSRGRDSGANVLTVL.

This clonotype was picked up many times. The chain employs TRBV3-1 and TRBJ1-2, with D possibly TRBD1 on 5 matching bases. V was cut by 5 bases and J by 0 bases, with 16 bases left in between. Germline CDR1 reads LGHDT; CDR2 reads YNNKEL (reference sequence). CDR3 length: 16 residues. The CDR3 reads CASSAWGVGANYGYTF. The CDR3 DNA is TGTGCCAGCAGCGCATGGGGCGTGGGAGCTAACTATGGCTACACCTTC.

This clonotype turned up a few times. V is TRBV25-1 and J is TRBJ2-1; 11 bases are a match to TRBD1. The junction had 32 bases not matched to a gene; V was cut back by 6 bases and J by 10 bases. CDR1 is MGHDK, CDR2 SYGVNS, per germline. This CDR3 region has 22 residues. CDR3 protein: CASSVADRGPLSTKPLGKEQFF. CDR3 bases: TGTGCCAGCAGCGTGGCGGACAGGGGGCCTCTCTCGACAAAACCCCTGGGGAAGGAGCAGTTCTTC.

The chain employs TRBV10-2 and TRBJ2-5; D may be TRBD1 (6 bases). Between the trimmed V and J ends, which lost 6 bases and 2 bases, there was a span of 16 bases. The length of the CDR3 is 15 residues. Germline CDR1 is WSHSY and CDR2 is SAAADI. The CDR3 region is CASSYTQGDQETQYF. The CDR3, as DNA: TGCGCCAGCAGCTACACACAGGGAGATCAAGAGACCCAGTACTTC.

The V gene is TRBV12-3 or TRBV12-4, the J gene TRBJ2-7, with 10 bases matching TRBD2. V was clipped by 5 bases and J by 3 bases; unmatched bases: 4. The CDR3 contains 14 residues. The CDR3 DNA reads TGTGCCAGCAGTCCACTAGCGGGAAACTACGAGCAGTACTTC. Translation gives CASSPLAGNYEQYF.

The chain couples TRBV12-5 to TRBJ2-7; 8 positions match TRBD2. V was clipped by 0 bases and J by 6 bases; unmatched bases: 25. This CDR3 is 21 amino acids long. Germline CDR1 LGHNT, CDR2 FRNRAP. CDR3 loop: CASGLVPGGDAFRRPNLEQYF. The CDR3 DNA is TGTGCTAGTGGTTTGGTACCGGGAGGGGACGCTTTTCGTCGTCCGAATCTCGAGCAGTACTTC.

Here the CDR3 DNA reads TGTGCCAGCAGTGCGGGGCAGACCTATAATTCACCCCTCCACTTT. It is translated as CASSAGQTYNSPLHF. V and J are TRBV6-1 and TRBJ1-6; a weak D match, TRBD1 (5 bases). The CDR3 is 15 amino acids. V gave up 4 bases and J gave up 2 bases, with 9 bases separating them. CDR1 is MNHNS and CDR2 is SASEGT in the germline V gene.

This clonotype is a singleton in its sample. This may be a read error: a much more frequent sequence differs by one nucleotide. V and J are TRBV7-3 and TRBJ1-5; tentative D call: TRBD1 (5 bases). From germline, CDR1 is SGHTA and CDR2 FQGTGA. CDR3 length: 16 amino acids. V lost 5 bases, J lost 6 bases, and 20 bases lay in between. The DNA for the CDR3 is TGTGCCAGCAGCCGGATGATCGGGGCAGGCATTCAGCCCCAGCATTTT. It codes for CASSRMIGAGIQPQHF.

Concerning this clonotype: An end of the junction differs from the germline gene, which may be a read error. CDR3 loop: CSEGVRATGELFF. CDR3 bases: TGCAGTGAGGGCGTCAGGGCCACCGGGGAGCTGTTCTTT. V is TRBV20-1 and J is TRBJ2-2, with D possibly being TRBD1 or TRBD2 (5 bases each). CDR3 size: 13 residues. Germline CDR1 DFQATT, CDR2 SNEGSKA (reference sequence).

Here the CDR3 reads CASSRTGMGGYYGYTF. CDR3 sequence (DNA): TGTGCCAGCAGCCGGACAGGGATGGGGGGCTACTATGGCTACACCTTC. V gene TRBV11-2 combines with J gene TRBJ1-2, with 8 bases fitting TRBD1. CDR1 and CDR2 from the germline V gene are SGHAT and FQNNGV. The CDR3 runs to 16 residues. V dropped 5 bases and J dropped 3; count of bases not matched to a gene: 11. Full variable domain (rest looked up from reference TRBV11-2 and TRBJ1-2): EAGVAQSPRYKIIEKRQSVAFWCNPISGHATLYWYQQILGQGPKLLIQFQNNGVVDDSQLPKDRFSAERLKGVDSTLKIQPAKLEDSAVYLCASSRTGMGGYYGYTFGSGTRLTVV.

This clonotype was detected many times. The CDR3 region has the DNA TGTGCCAGCAGCCTTAACTACAGGGAAAAACTGTTTTTT. Amino acids: CASSLNYREKLFF. The chain has TRBV14 and TRBJ1-4; D is perhaps TRBD1 (5 bases). V lost 4 bases and J lost 8, with 11 bases in between. The CDR3 totals 13 residues. Looked up from germline, CDR1 is SGHDN and CDR2 is FVKESK.

V usage is TRBV7-6 and J usage is TRBJ2-7, with 9 bases that match TRBD2. The trim removed 1 base at V and 7 bases at J, leaving 11 bases unmatched. The CDR3 consists of 16 residues. CDR1 and CDR2 (germline): SGHVS, FNYEAQ. CDR3 bases: TGTGCCAGCAGCTTAGATGGCGGGGGGGCTGTGTTGGAGCAGTACTTC. This translates into CASSLDGGGAVLEQYF.

There are a few counts of this clonotype. The chain joins TRBV5-5 to TRBJ1-2, with D perhaps matching TRBD1 (6 bases). Trimming took 2 bases from V and 4 from J, leaving 15 bases between them. This CDR3 spans 15 amino acids. Germline CDR1 is SGHKS and CDR2 is YYEKEE (reference sequence). DNA of the CDR3: TGTGCCAGCAGCTTTAGGGGGTTGGGGGGCTATGGCTACACCTTC. Amino acid sequence: CASSFRGLGGYGYTF.

The V call is TRBV25-1, the J call TRBJ2-5; TRBD2 is a possible D gene (5 bases). CDR1 and CDR2 from the germline V gene are MGHDK and SYGVNS. V lost 5 bases and J lost 1, with 17 bases in between. The CDR3 extends over 16 amino acids. The CDR3 DNA is TGTGCCAGCAGTCACCCACCCGAGGGTCCCCAAGAGACCCAGTACTTC. Amino acid sequence: CASSHPPEGPQETQYF. The full variable domain, in which reference TRBV25-1 and TRBJ2-5 provide the parts outside the CDR3, is EADIYQTPRYLVIGTGKKITLECSQTMGHDKMYWYQQDPGMELHLIHYSYGVNSTEKGDLSSESTVSRIRTEHFPLTLESARPSHTSQYLCASSHPPEGPQETQYFGPGTRLLVL.

This clonotype was picked up many times. This chain joins TRBV5-1 and TRBJ2-7, with D possibly matching TRBD1 (6 bases). The germline gives CDR1 SGHRS, CDR2 YFSETQ. The ends were cut back, 2 bases at V and 0 bases at J, with 6 bases in the middle. This CDR3 spans 13 amino acids. Here the CDR3 reads CASSLQGSYEQYF. As DNA, the CDR3 is TGCGCCAGCAGCTTACAGGGCTCCTACGAGCAGTACTTC.

Note on this clonotype: The junction departs from the called germline gene at one end, perhaps through a read error. The chain recombines TRBV25-1 with TRBJ2-5; D is unresolved. The CDR3 consists of 14 residues. Germline loops: CDR1 MGHDK, CDR2 SYGVNS. CDR3 in amino acids: CASGDLGSQETQYF. The CDR3 nucleotides are TGTGCCAGCGGTGATTTGGGCAGCCAAGAGACCCAGTACTTC.

This clonotype was recorded many times. The chain links TRBV5-1 to TRBJ2-6, with 7 positions matching TRBD1. The germline V gene has CDR1 SGHRS and CDR2 YFSETQ. The trim removed 4 bases at V and 2 bases at J, leaving 9 bases unmatched. CDR3 length: 17 amino acids. The DNA for the CDR3 is TGCGCCAGCAGCACGGCAGGGGGTGGGGCTGGGGCCAACGTCCTGACTTTC. This encodes CASSTAGGGAGANVLTF.

This clonotype appeared once. J is TRBJ2-5 and V is TRBV24-1; 8 bases line up with TRBD1. Germline V CDR1 and CDR2: KGHDR, SFDVKD. The length of the CDR3 is 15 residues. The V gene end was trimmed by 4 bases and the J gene end by 0 bases; junction bases not matched to a gene: 3. In DNA form, the CDR3 reads TGTGCCACCAGTGACGGACAGGGTAACCAAGAGACCCAGTACTTC. It is translated as CATSDGQGNQETQYF.

In this sample, this clonotype turned up many times. This chain links TRBV27 with TRBJ2-3; possible D gene TRBD2, 6 bases. Germline assignment: CDR1 MNHEY and CDR2 SMNVEV (reference sequence). V gave up 4 bases and J gave up 2 bases, with 10 bases separating them. This CDR3 region has 14 residues. In nucleotides, the CDR3 is TGTGCCAGCAGTTGGCGGAGGGCCACAGATACGCAGTATTTT. It translates to CASSWRRATDTQYF.

The chain carries TRBV13 and TRBJ1-4; TRBD1 is a possible D gene (5 bases). This CDR3 is built from 14 residues. Between the trimmed V and J ends, which lost 5 bases and 7 bases, there was a span of 14 bases. Per the germline V gene, CDR1 is PRHDT and CDR2 is FYEKMQ (reference sequence). CDR3 bases: TGTGCCAGCAGCCCACGGGGCGCCGGTGAAAAACTGTTTTTT. Translated: CASSPRGAGEKLFF.

On this clonotype: The junction differs from germline at one of its ends, possibly a read error. The genes are TRBV10-3 and TRBJ2-5; D is uncertain. CDR1 ENHRY and CDR2 SYGVKD come from the germline V gene. This CDR3 has 13 amino acids. CDR3 in DNA: TGTGCCAGCAGTTTCCGAGGAAGGGAGACCCAGTACTTC. Residues: CASSFRGRETQYF.

The gene calls are TRBV25-1 and TRBJ1-2, with D uncertain. This CDR3 spans 14 amino acids. Trimming pared 1 base from V and 3 bases from J, leaving 9 bases between. Germline loops: CDR1 MGHDK, CDR2 SYGVNS. As DNA, the CDR3 is TGTGCCAGCAGTGAATCCGAAGATTACTATGGCTACACCTTC. As protein: CASSESEDYYGYTF.

With regard to this clonotype: Because it lacks the conserved phenylalanine or tryptophan at the end, this CDR3 is likely a read error. The DNA is omitted, as the CDR3 cannot be located on it reliably, and the CDR3 follows TCRdb's listing. This chain's CDR3 is CASSLVVYGN. V is TRBV7-9 and J is TRBJ1-1. The CDR3 is 10 amino acids long, termini counted. Germline lookup yields CDR1 SEHNR and CDR2 FQNEAQ (reference sequence).